This T cell receptor (beta chain) was identified during a study of identical twins. Each CDR3 protein is one row after TCRdb ran MiXCR on the 5' RACE reads. The sample shows 500,000 to 650,000 distinct CDR3 sequences, about 20% of them seen only once. The CDR3 is 11 residues long. V was clipped by 7 bases and J by 8 bases, with 12 bases between them. Germline CDR1 reads SQVTM; CDR2 reads ANQGSEA. A further study also used this sample, focusing on yellow fever vaccine responses in identical twins.

The rearrangement links TRBV29-1 to TRBJ2-1; the D gene is possibly TRBD2 (6 bases). The receptor was isolated from a woman between 18 and 30 years old in good health. The sample was CD4+ T cells sorted from blood. The CDR3 nucleotides are TGCAGCGGAGGGACTTTAGATGAGCAGTTCTTC. It yields the protein CSGGTLDEQFF.